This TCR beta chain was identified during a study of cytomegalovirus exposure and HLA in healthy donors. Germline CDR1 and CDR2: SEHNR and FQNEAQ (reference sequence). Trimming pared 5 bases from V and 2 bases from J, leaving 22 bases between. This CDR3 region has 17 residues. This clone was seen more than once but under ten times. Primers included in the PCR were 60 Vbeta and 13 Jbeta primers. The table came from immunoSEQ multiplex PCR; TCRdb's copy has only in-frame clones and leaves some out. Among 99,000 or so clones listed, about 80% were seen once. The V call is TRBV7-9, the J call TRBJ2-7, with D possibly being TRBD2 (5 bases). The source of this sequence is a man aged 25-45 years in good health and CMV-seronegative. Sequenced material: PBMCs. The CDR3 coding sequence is TGTGCCAGCAGCCGACTTGCCAACCCGGGGAGTCCCTACGAGCAGTACTTC. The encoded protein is CASSRLANPGSPYEQYF.